This T cell receptor (beta chain) was recovered during a study of molecular identifiers for immune sequencing clone quantification. One entry per CDR3 protein results from TCRdb running MiXCR on the PCR reads. The sample shows some 320,000 distinct CDR3 sequences, over 20% of them seen only once. The CDR3 totals 18 residues. Remarks on this clonotype: Since a much larger clone is just one base distant, this may be a read error.

The sequenced sample consisted of naive CD8+ T cells from blood, with Jurkat cell RNA spiked in. This sample's subset: FACS-sorted CD8+CD4-CCR7+CD45RA+ naive T cells. The source is a human donor in good health. Some libraries in this study had Jurkat cell RNA spiked in. The V and J genes are TRBV5-3 and TRBJ1-6; the D is unclear. TRBV5-3 is designated an ORF whose function remains uncertain. As DNA, the CDR3 is TGTGCCAGCAGTCATCGGCCCCCGGCTAGCTCCTATAGTTCACCCCTCCACTTT. This sequence encodes CASSHRPPASSYSSPLHF.